This record concerns one T cell receptor beta chain sequence. The target antigen is unknown. This entry belongs to a study of shared clonotypes between healthy human individuals. The CDR3 has 18 amino acids. Germline CDR1 reads LNHNV; CDR2 reads YYDKDF (reference sequence). J lost 5 bases, V lost 1 base, and 15 bases had no gene match. Overall study results and limits: Across subsets, estimated richness was generally greater for naive than for memory populations.

Naive CD8 cells, CD45RO-negative and positively selected for CCR7, excluded terminally differentiated effector memory CD45RA+ cells. Assay runs were performed at deep level. Per the original methods: Because ImmunoSEQ provided only junction sequences with no quality scores, the filtering differed. Clones were sequenced by immunoSEQ multiplex PCR, and TCRdb holds only the in-frame ones, with some missing. The DNA was the basis for D and trimming; V, J and clone size are from that table. This table holds 800,000 or so clones, just over 95% found once. This sequence originates from a man aged 25 to 40 in good health. The sample comprised naive CD8+ T cells sorted from blood. V and J are TRBV15 and TRBJ2-3; 7 nucleotides agree with TRBD1. The CDR3 region has the DNA TGTGCCACCAGCAGAGCATACCAGACAGGGAATGAAGGAGATACGCAGTATTTT. The encoded protein is CATSRAYQTGNEGDTQYF.